Following are 31 T cell receptor beta chains from one sample sequenced in a study of CD8 T cells in ankylosing spondylitis. TCRdb re-analysed the 5' RACE reads in MiXCR, keeping a single row per CDR3 protein. The sample shows under 150,000 distinct CDR3 sequences, roughly 13% of them seen only once. Sample: blood, either unsorted or a sorted T cell fraction (not recorded which). These receptors were collected from a female donor with ankylosing spondylitis or in good health (not recorded which).

This clonotype was seen a handful of times. This sequence joins TRBV12-3 or TRBV12-4 and TRBJ1-1; possible D gene TRBD1, 5 bases. The V end was cut by 7 bases, the J end by 1 base, with 16 bases between. This CDR3 is 15 amino acids long. In DNA, the CDR3 is TGTGCCAGCACCCCCGGGGCAGAAGGGAACACTGAAGCTTTCTTT. Its protein product is CASTPGAEGNTEAFF.

This clonotype was counted between two and nine times. The chain carries TRBV20-1 and TRBJ2-7; D gene unclear. The germline V and J ends were trimmed by 5 bases and 5 bases, with 16 bases remaining between them. CDR3 length: 13 residues. Germline CDR1 is DFQATT and CDR2 is SNEGSKA (reference sequence). CDR3 nucleotide sequence: TGCAGTGCTGGATCGGGCGACGGCGACGAGCAGTACTTC. This codes for CSAGSGDGDEQYF.

The chain links TRBV7-2 to TRBJ2-7; possible D gene TRBD2, 5 bases. This CDR3 is built from 14 residues. The V gene lost 0 bases and the J gene lost 0 bases, with 6 bases spanning the gap. Germline CDR1 SGHTA, CDR2 FQGNSA. The CDR3 DNA reads as TGTGCCAGCAGCTTAGCACGGGACTCCTACGAGCAGTACTTC. This sequence encodes CASSLARDSYEQYF.

This clonotype was observed many times. The chain links TRBV5-1 to TRBJ2-5; perhaps TRBD1 as D (5 bases). Trimming stripped 3 bases from V and 0 bases from J, with 9 bases between. The germline CDR1 and CDR2 sequences are SGHRS and YFSETQ. The CDR3 extends over 14 amino acids. The CDR3 spells CASSSQGYQETQYF. In nucleotides, the CDR3 is TGCGCCAGCAGCTCTCAGGGATACCAAGAGACCCAGTACTTC.

In its sample, this clonotype was seen a few times. The V call is TRBV30, the J call TRBJ2-1, with 9 bases matching TRBD2. The CDR3 is 16 amino acids. The V gene's germline CDR1 is GTSNPN and CDR2 SVGIG (reference sequence). V lost 4 bases to trimming and J lost 9 bases; unmatched junction nucleotides: 16. The CDR3 here is CAWIPGISGSFGEQFF. CDR3 bases: TGTGCCTGGATCCCGGGGATTAGCGGGAGTTTTGGTGAGCAGTTCTTC.

This clonotype was detected many times. V usage is TRBV4-1 and J usage is TRBJ1-3, with no clear D. The CDR3 runs 16 residues. Trimming pared 1 base from V and 0 bases from J, leaving 10 bases between. Germline V gene sequence: CDR1 MGHRA, CDR2 YSYEKL. CDR3 in amino acids: CASSQVWANSGNTIYF. CDR3 coding DNA: TGCGCCAGCAGCCAAGTGTGGGCAAACTCTGGAAACACCATATATTTT.

The chain combines TRBV7-2 with TRBJ2-2; 10 nucleotides align to TRBD2. V was pared by 2 bases and J by 7 bases, with 4 bases of the junction left unmatched. Germline CDR1 SGHTA, CDR2 FQGNSA. The length of the CDR3 is 15 residues. The CDR3 reads CASSLSGGGVGELFF. CDR3 coding DNA: TGTGCCAGCAGCTTAAGCGGGGGGGGTGTCGGGGAGCTGTTTTTT.

In its sample, this clonotype was seen many times. This sequence joins TRBV7-6 and TRBJ2-1; possible D gene TRBD2, 6 bases. CDR3 size: 18 residues. Germline CDR1 and CDR2: SGHVS and FNYEAQ. The ends were cut back, 5 bases at V and 2 bases at J, with 22 bases in the middle. The CDR3 sequence: CASSPPWGGGMAYNEQFF. The CDR3 DNA follows: TGTGCCAGCAGCCCCCCCTGGGGAGGAGGGATGGCCTACAATGAGCAGTTCTTC. Looking up the rest from reference TRBV7-6 and TRBJ2-1 gives the full variable domain: GAGVSQSPRYKVTKRGQDVALRCDPISGHVSLYWYRQALGQGPEFLTYFNYEAQQDKSGLPNDRFSAERPEGSISTLTIQRTEQRDSAMYRCASSPPWGGGMAYNEQFFGPGTRLTVL.

This clonotype was found many times. The V and J genes are TRBV12-3 or TRBV12-4 and TRBJ2-2; tentative D call: TRBD1 (5 bases). Trimming shortened V by 3 bases and J by 6 bases, and 11 bases separated the two germline ends. The CDR3 loop spans 14 amino acids. CDR3 sequence: CASSLGRVAGELFF. In nucleotides, the CDR3 is TGTGCCAGCAGTTTGGGCAGGGTCGCCGGGGAGCTGTTTTTT.

The chain recombines TRBV5-1 with TRBJ1-5; D ambiguous. The CDR3 covers 13 residues. Trimming left V 0 bases short and J 6 bases short, with 7 bases between. Germline V gives CDR1 SGHRS, CDR2 YFSETQ. The chain's CDR3 is CASSLGTGQPQHF. CDR3 sequence (DNA): TGCGCCAGCAGCTTGGGGACGGGTCAGCCCCAGCATTTT.

This clonotype occurred many times. The J gene is TRBJ2-7, the V gene TRBV10-3; 9 bases match TRBD1. The J segment lost 4 bases and the V segment lost 3 bases, leaving 4 bases of the junction unmatched. The germline V gene encodes CDR1 ENHRY and CDR2 SYGVKD. The CDR3 is 14 residues long. The CDR3 region is CAISEQGAVYEQYF. As DNA, the CDR3 is TGTGCCATCAGTGAACAGGGGGCTGTATACGAGCAGTACTTC.

This clonotype came up a few times. The genes are TRBV6-1 and TRBJ2-7, with 13 bases aligning to TRBD2. The CDR3 is 15 amino acids. V was clipped by 5 bases and J by 6 bases; unmatched bases: 7. Per germline, CDR1 MNHNS and CDR2 SASEGT. DNA for the CDR3: TGTGCCAGCAGTAGGGGGACTAGCGGGAATCGCGAGCAGTACTTC. It translates to CASSRGTSGNREQYF.

There are a few counts of this clonotype. This chain connects TRBV20-1 to TRBJ1-1, with D maybe TRBD1 (6 bases). Looked up from germline, CDR1 is DFQATT and CDR2 is SNEGSKA (reference sequence). This CDR3 is 17 amino acids long. V lost 2 bases and J 4 bases, leaving 23 bases between the germline ends. CDR3: CSARQGQSPPRSTEAFF. As DNA, the CDR3 is TGCAGTGCTAGACAAGGACAGTCCCCACCGAGGAGCACTGAAGCTTTCTTT.

This clonotype was picked up many times. The chain couples TRBV28 to TRBJ1-2, with 7 bases aligning to TRBD1. Germline loops: CDR1 MDHEN, CDR2 SYDVKM. V dropped 4 bases and J dropped 7; count of bases not matched to a gene: 3. This CDR3 contains 12 residues. CDR3 coding DNA: TGTGCCAGCAGTTCTACAGGGGTTGGCTACACCTTC. The encoded protein is CASSSTGVGYTF.

The sample holds many counts of this clonotype. The V gene is TRBV12-3 or TRBV12-4, the J gene TRBJ2-7; 16 bases are a match to TRBD2. This CDR3 is 19 amino acids long. V shed 1 base and J 2 bases; nucleotides not matched to a gene: 8. CDR3 amino acids: CASSLVGLAGGPETYEQYF. As DNA, the CDR3 is TGTGCCAGCAGTTTAGTGGGACTAGCGGGAGGGCCTGAGACCTACGAGCAGTACTTC.

The sample holds a few counts of this clonotype. The gene calls are TRBV2 and TRBJ2-2; weak D call: TRBD2 (6 bases). Germline CDR1 reads SNHLY; CDR2 reads FYNNEI. The V end was cut by 6 bases, the J end by 1 base, with 12 bases between. The CDR3 extends over 15 amino acids. The CDR3 sequence is CASRTGRGNTGELFF. The DNA of the CDR3 is TGTGCCAGCAGGACTGGGCGGGGGAACACCGGGGAGCTGTTTTTT. The entire variable domain, with the rest obtained from reference TRBV2 and TRBJ2-2, is as follows: EPEVTQTPSHQVTQMGQEVILRCVPISNHLYFYWYRQILGQKVEFLVSFYNNEISEKSEIFDDQFSVERPDGSNFTLKIRSTKLEDSAMYFCASRTGRGNTGELFFGEGSRLTVL.

J is TRBJ2-3 and V is TRBV6-1, with D unclear. Germline V lookup: CDR1 MNHNS, CDR2 SASEGT. The V and J ends lost 4 bases and 0 bases respectively, with 8 bases between them. This CDR3 region has 14 residues. The CDR3 reads CASSGTDSTDTQYF. In nucleotides, the CDR3 is TGTGCCAGCAGTGGGACGGATAGCACAGATACGCAGTATTTT.

V gene TRBV5-1 combines with J gene TRBJ2-7, with a weak D call TRBD1 (6 bases). Germline V gene lookup returns CDR1 SGHRS and CDR2 YFSETQ. The CDR3 has 15 amino acids. Trimming took off 0 bases at V and 2 bases at J, with 12 bases between the two ends. The CDR3 DNA reads as TGCGCCAGCAGCTTGGTCACGGACAGACCCTACGAGCAGTACTTC. It codes for CASSLVTDRPYEQYF.

This clonotype has just a few counts. The gene calls are TRBV12-3 or TRBV12-4 and TRBJ1-1; possible D gene TRBD1, 5 bases. Trimming removed 6 bases from V and 5 bases from J, with 13 bases in between. The CDR3 is 13 amino acids. CDR3 sequence: CASRGTGGTEAFF. The CDR3 nucleotides read TGTGCCAGCAGGGGTACAGGCGGGACTGAAGCTTTCTTT.

This clonotype was picked up many times. The chain joins TRBV28 to TRBJ2-2; a possible D gene is TRBD1 (6 bases). The CDR3 is 15 residues long. CDR1 and CDR2 (germline): MDHEN, SYDVKM. Trimming shortened V by 5 bases and J by 4 bases, and 14 bases separated the two germline ends. In DNA form, the CDR3 reads TGTGCCAGCAGTCTAGGGACATATAGCACCGGGGAGCTGTTTTTT. It encodes CASSLGTYSTGELFF.

This clonotype was picked up many times. The chain recombines TRBV10-3 with TRBJ1-2, with TRBD1 identical over 7 bases. Germline loops: CDR1 ENHRY, CDR2 SYGVKD. V trimming: 4 bases; J trimming: 2 bases; junction bases outside the gene matches: 4. This CDR3 contains 14 residues. The CDR3 loop is CAISASDRNYGYTF. CDR3 nucleotide sequence: TGTGCCATCAGTGCGTCGGACAGGAACTATGGCTACACCTTC.

This clonotype was counted only a few times. The rearrangement uses TRBV5-1 and TRBJ1-1; 8 bases line up with TRBD1. The V segment lost 4 bases and the J segment 6 bases; nucleotides outside the gene matches: 2. CDR3 length: 12 amino acids. The germline V gene has CDR1 SGHRS and CDR2 YFSETQ. The CDR3 protein is CASSQQGAEAFF. The CDR3 DNA sequence: TGCGCCAGCAGCCAACAGGGGGCTGAAGCTTTCTTT.

This rearrangement joins TRBV7-2 to TRBJ2-7; D unresolved. Germline V gives CDR1 SGHTA, CDR2 FQGNSA. The V and J ends lost 4 bases and 0 bases respectively, with 7 bases between them. The CDR3 runs to 13 residues. CDR3 region: CASSSVPSYEQYF. The CDR3 DNA follows: TGTGCCAGCAGCTCCGTGCCCTCCTACGAGCAGTACTTC.

V usage is TRBV2 and J usage is TRBJ2-5, with a weak D call TRBD2 (6 bases). CDR1 is SNHLY and CDR2 is FYNNEI in the germline V gene. CDR3 length: 14 residues. Trimming stripped 6 bases from V and 2 bases from J, with 13 bases between. The CDR3, as DNA: TGTGCCAGCAGCCTCCTTCTAGCGCAAGAGACCCAGTACTTC. Amino acids: CASSLLLAQETQYF.

Comments on this clonotype: An end of the junction differs from the germline gene, which may be a read error. The V call is TRBV5-1, the J call TRBJ2-6; D may be TRBD1 (5 bases). The germline gives CDR1 SGHRS, CDR2 YFSETQ. The CDR3 extends over 15 amino acids. The CDR3 loop is CASSKGDSGANGLTF. CDR3 coding DNA: TGCGCCAGCAGCAAAGGTGACTCTGGGGCCAACGGCCTGACTTTC.

The sample holds many counts of this clonotype. The chain links TRBV20-1 to TRBJ2-5; no definite D call. Germline values: CDR1 DFQATT, CDR2 SNEGSKA (reference sequence). Trimming removed 1 base from V and 5 bases from J, with 11 bases in between. CDR3 size: 13 residues. CDR3 nucleotide sequence: TGCAGTGCTAGAGTTGGAACTACCGAGACCCAGTACTTC. Amino acids: CSARVGTTETQYF.

This clonotype has a handful of counts. The chain links TRBV2 to TRBJ2-3; 10 nucleotides line up with TRBD2. The J segment lost 0 bases and the V segment lost 6 bases, leaving 9 bases of the junction unmatched. Germline V gene sequence: CDR1 SNHLY, CDR2 FYNNEI. The length of the CDR3 is 17 residues. For the CDR3, the DNA is TGTGCCAGCAGGCCTCTGAGCGGGGGGGTTAGCACAGATACGCAGTATTTT. This encodes CASRPLSGGVSTDTQYF. Using reference TRBV2 and TRBJ2-3 for the parts outside the CDR3, the full variable domain is EPEVTQTPSHQVTQMGQEVILRCVPISNHLYFYWYRQILGQKVEFLVSFYNNEISEKSEIFDDQFSVERPDGSNFTLKIRSTKLEDSAMYFCASRPLSGGVSTDTQYFGPGTRLTVL.

A few counts support this clonotype. CDR3 nucleotides: TGTGCCAGCAGAGGAACAAGGACAGATTACGAGCAGTACTTC. Amino acids: CASRGTRTDYEQYF. The chain recombines TRBV2 with TRBJ2-7; TRBD1 is a possible D gene (6 bases). In germline, CDR1 is SNHLY, CDR2 FYNNEI. V lost 6 bases and J 4 bases, leaving 16 bases between the germline ends. The CDR3 sequence is 14 residues long.

The V call is TRBV9, the J call TRBJ2-1, with D possibly TRBD1 on 7 matching bases. CDR3 length equals 16 residues. Trimming stripped 4 bases from V and 4 bases from J, with 18 bases between. CDR1 and CDR2 from the germline V gene are SGDLS and YYNGEE. CDR3 in amino acids: CASSPGGQGYYNEQFF. In nucleotides, the CDR3 is TGTGCCAGCAGCCCAGGGGGGCAGGGGTATTACAATGAGCAGTTCTTC.

This clonotype appeared a few times. This rearrangement joins TRBV20-1 to TRBJ1-2; D is ambiguous. The CDR3 is 12 residues long. Germline-derived CDR1 and CDR2 are DFQATT and SNEGSKA (reference sequence). The DNA of the CDR3 is TGCAGCCACGGGCTCCCTCAATATGGCTACACCTTC. Translating it yields CSHGLPQYGYTF.

This clonotype was counted many times. The J gene is TRBJ1-1, the V gene TRBV7-2; 7 bases are shared with TRBD1. Germline V gene data show CDR1 as SGHTA and CDR2 as FQGNSA. The V gene end was trimmed by 5 bases and the J gene end by 1 base; junction bases not matched to a gene: 4. The CDR3 consists of 14 residues. The CDR3 sequence: CASSPGQRNTEAFF. The CDR3 DNA is TGTGCCAGCAGCCCGGGACAGCGGAACACTGAAGCTTTCTTT.